This TCR beta chain was found in a study of blood T cell repertoires in COVID-19. The overall study: Spain, Italy and the United States supplied samples that represented acute and convalescent COVID-19.

Methods used by the authors: Amplified reference gene primers provided the basis for estimating nucleated cell counts. TCRdb keeps only in-frame clones here, not all; method: immunoSEQ multiplex PCR. The DNA gave D and trimming, while V, J and clone size come from that table. This sample has 250,000 to 300,000 clones, with 83% found just once. The germline CDR1 and CDR2 sequences are MNHEY and SVGAGI. The trim removed 6 bases at V and 6 bases at J, leaving 12 bases unmatched. CDR3 length: 15 amino acids. The specimen sequenced was peripheral blood. This sequence joins TRBV6-5 and TRBJ1-1; 8 bases line up with TRBD1. This TCR was sampled from a man aged 60-69 years who had recovered from COVID-19. The CDR3 DNA follows: TGTGCCAGCAGCCAATCCCAGGGGGCGGTGGCTGAAGCTTTCTTT. Protein: CASSQSQGAVAEAFF.